Below, 23 T cell receptor beta chains from the same sample are listed, as sequenced in a study of Ad26.COV2.S vaccination and SARS-CoV-2 variants. The protocol was immunoSEQ multiplex PCR, while the TCRdb copy is restricted to in-frame clones and leaves out a portion. The table shows some 190,000 clones, with about 83% occurring only once. The sequences come from peripheral blood, collected after recovery from COVID-19. Receptors originate from a human donor who had recovered from COVID-19.

V is TRBV6-5 and J is TRBJ2-2; 8 bases align to TRBD1. This CDR3 is built from 14 residues. V lost 6 bases and J lost 6; bases outside the gene matches: 6. Germline-derived CDR1 and CDR2 are MNHEY and SVGAGI. CDR3 sequence reads: CASRRDRGAGELFF. CDR3 nucleotides: TGTGCCAGCAGACGCGACAGGGGAGCCGGGGAGCTGTTTTTT.

The chain couples TRBV7-6 to TRBJ2-7, with TRBD1 as a possible D gene (6 bases). The CDR3 loop spans 18 amino acids. V was trimmed by 1 base and J by 2 bases, leaving 21 bases between them. CDR1 is SGHVS and CDR2 is FNYEAQ in the germline V gene. Written as DNA, the CDR3 is TGTGCCAGCAGCTTAGACTCGCGGCAGGGGCTCCCCCCCTACGAGCAGTACTTC. Residues: CASSLDSRQGLPPYEQYF.

This clone has only a few counts. The CDR3: CASSEALNEQYF. DNA for the CDR3: TGTGCCAGCAGTGAAGCCCTAAACGAGCAGTACTTC. The rearrangement joins TRBV6-1 to TRBJ2-7; D unresolved. This CDR3 comprises 12 residues. With 0 bases removed from V and 5 bases from J, the gap between germline ends came to 5 bases. Germline V gene sequence: CDR1 MNHNS, CDR2 SASEGT.

The V gene is TRBV27, the J gene TRBJ1-2; tentative D call: TRBD1 (5 bases). Trimming pared 7 bases from V and 5 bases from J, leaving 14 bases between. The CDR3 runs 13 residues. CDR1 is MNHEY, CDR2 SMNVEV, per germline (reference sequence). Here the CDR3 reads CASKPGYFYGYTF. CDR3 DNA sequence: TGTGCCAGCAAACCAGGGTATTTTTATGGCTACACCTTC.

This sequence joins TRBV6-6 and TRBJ2-1, with D possibly being TRBD1 or TRBD2 (5 bases each). The germline V gene encodes CDR1 MNHNY and CDR2 SVGAGI (reference sequence). The CDR3 contains 16 residues. Between the trimmed V and J ends, which lost 6 bases and 0 bases, there was a span of 15 bases. As DNA, the CDR3 is TGTGCCAGCAGGAGGGGCGACAGTAGCTCCTACAATGAGCAGTTCTTC. It translates to CASRRGDSSSYNEQFF.

The chain links TRBV19 to TRBJ2-1; 12 positions agree with TRBD2. The CDR3 runs 18 residues. V shed 6 bases and J 9 bases; nucleotides not matched to a gene: 18. Germline CDR1 LNHDA, CDR2 SQIVND (reference sequence). The CDR3 region has the DNA TGTGCCAGTAGCGCCGCGACTAGCGGGAGAGTAAGGGAGGGTGAGCAGTTCTTC. This gives the protein CASSAATSGRVREGEQFF.

The chain joins TRBV6-5 to TRBJ2-5; 9 bases line up with TRBD1. Germline V gene lookup returns CDR1 MNHEY and CDR2 SVGAGI. The J segment lost 4 bases and the V segment lost 10 bases, leaving 4 bases of the junction unmatched. CDR3 length equals 12 residues. The CDR3 sequence: CATTTGGETQYF. The CDR3 nucleotides read TGTGCCACGACGACAGGGGGAGAGACCCAGTACTTC.

The chain is built from TRBV18 and TRBJ2-5; TRBD1 aligns across 7 bases. Per germline, CDR1 KGHSH and CDR2 LQKENI. CDR3 length equals 13 residues. Trimming at V came to 10 bases and at J to 3 bases, leaving 8 bases not matched to a gene. CDR3 bases: TGTGCCACCAACGGCAGGGGGAAAGAGACCCAGTACTTC. This gives the protein CATNGRGKETQYF.

The rearrangement joins TRBV11-3 to TRBJ2-5; maybe TRBD1 (5 bases). V was cut by 1 base and J by 0 bases, with 9 bases left in between. The CDR3 runs to 15 residues. The germline CDR1 and CDR2 sequences are SGHNT and YENEEA. The CDR3 is CASSLAPGYQETQYF. DNA of the CDR3: TGTGCCAGCAGCTTAGCCCCAGGGTACCAAGAGACCCAGTACTTC.

The chain is built from TRBV7-2 and TRBJ2-1, with a weak D call TRBD2 (6 bases). The CDR3 length is 15 residues. V lost 1 base and J lost 0, with 7 bases in between. From germline, CDR1 is SGHTA and CDR2 FQGNSA. The CDR3 sequence: CASSLGTTSYNEQFF. CDR3 DNA sequence: TGTGCCAGCAGCTTAGGGACTACCTCCTACAATGAGCAGTTCTTC.

The genes are TRBV9 and TRBJ2-4, with TRBD2 matching 11 bases. The V gene's germline CDR1 is SGDLS and CDR2 YYNGEE. V trimming: 4 bases; J trimming: 8 bases; junction bases outside the gene matches: 5. The length of the CDR3 is 14 residues. CDR3 nucleotide sequence: TGTGCCAGCAGCCGTAGCGGGGGGGAAGACATTCAGTACTTC. Protein product: CASSRSGGEDIQYF. Full variable domain (missing parts from reference TRBV9 and TRBJ2-4): DSGVTQTPKHLITATGQRVTLRCSPRSGDLSVYWYQQSLDQGLQFLIQYYNGEERAKGNILERFSAQQFPDLHSELNLSSLELGDSALYFCASSRSGGEDIQYFGAGTRLSVL.

This chain uses TRBV25-1 with TRBJ2-3; 8 bases are shared with TRBD2. Germline V lookup: CDR1 MGHDK, CDR2 SYGVNS. This CDR3 has 17 amino acids. V trimming: 5 bases; J trimming: 2 bases; junction bases outside the gene matches: 12. CDR3: CASSTGTSHGNTDTQYF. CDR3 DNA: TGTGCCAGCAGTACCGGGACTAGTCACGGGAACACAGATACGCAGTATTTT. The full variable domain, in which reference TRBV25-1 and TRBJ2-3 provide the parts outside the CDR3, is EADIYQTPRYLVIGTGKKITLECSQTMGHDKMYWYQQDPGMELHLIHYSYGVNSTEKGDLSSESTVSRIRTEHFPLTLESARPSHTSQYLCASSTGTSHGNTDTQYFGPGTRLTVL.

The chain employs TRBV13 and TRBJ2-7; no definite D call. The CDR3 totals 16 residues. Trimming stripped 5 bases from V and 0 bases from J, with 17 bases between. Germline CDR1 reads PRHDT; CDR2 reads FYEKMQ (reference sequence). The CDR3: CASSGPGTVSSYEQYF. In nucleotides, the CDR3 is TGTGCCAGCAGCGGTCCTGGAACGGTTTCCTCCTACGAGCAGTACTTC.

This chain joins TRBV24-1 and TRBJ1-3; D is unresolved. Germline V gene lookup returns CDR1 KGHDR and CDR2 SFDVKD. V gave up 2 bases and J gave up 2 bases, with 9 bases separating them. This CDR3 is 15 amino acids long. The CDR3 loop is CATSDSPGAGNTIYF. CDR3 coding DNA: TGTGCCACCAGTGATTCCCCCGGGGCTGGAAACACCATATATTTT.

The chain recombines TRBV4-2 with TRBJ2-3; TRBD2 agrees at 7 bases. The V and J ends lost 1 base and 0 bases, in that order; junction bases with no gene match: 7. CDR3 length: 17 residues. Looked up from germline, CDR1 is LGHNA and CDR2 is YNFKEQ. In nucleotides, the CDR3 is TGTGCCAGCAGCCAAGGGACGGGGGGAGACAGCACAGATACGCAGTATTTT. This gives the protein CASSQGTGGDSTDTQYF.

V is TRBV5-1 and J is TRBJ1-6; possible D gene TRBD1, 6 bases. V was trimmed by 1 base and J by 10 bases, leaving 12 bases between them. The CDR3 is 14 amino acids. Per germline, CDR1 SGHRS and CDR2 YFSETQ. The CDR3 DNA is TGCGCCAGCAGCTTGAGCAGGGGCCAATCACCCCTCCACTTT. Its protein is CASSLSRGQSPLHF.

V gene TRBV7-9 combines with J gene TRBJ2-5; the match to TRBD2 covers 12 bases. The CDR3 has 15 residues. Germline loops: CDR1 SEHNR, CDR2 FQNEAQ (reference sequence). J was trimmed by 5 bases and V by 5 bases; bases with no gene match: 6. The CDR3 sequence is CASSPLAGGRETQYF. The CDR3 DNA sequence: TGTGCCAGCAGCCCCCTAGCGGGGGGGCGTGAGACCCAGTACTTC.

CDR3: CATSRDWGGQSENYGYTF. The CDR3, as DNA: TGTGCCACCAGCAGAGATTGGGGAGGACAGTCAGAGAACTATGGCTACACCTTC. V usage is TRBV15 and J usage is TRBJ1-2, with D possibly TRBD1 on 6 matching bases. CDR3 length equals 18 residues. Germline V gene lookup returns CDR1 LNHNV and CDR2 YYDKDF (reference sequence). Trimming stripped 0 bases from V and 2 bases from J, with 19 bases between.

The chain uses TRBV6-5 and TRBJ2-2; no definite D call. The CDR3 is 13 residues long. Germline V lookup: CDR1 MNHEY, CDR2 SVGAGI. Trimming removed 8 bases at V and 0 bases at J, with 7 bases between. The CDR3 nucleotides read TGTGCCAGCTCCCGTACGAACACCGGGGAGCTGTTTTTT. Translation: CASSRTNTGELFF.

The chain combines TRBV5-6 with TRBJ2-3; 10 bases map to TRBD2. Germline values: CDR1 SGHDT, CDR2 YYEEEE. The CDR3 is made up of 15 amino acids. Trimming took 4 bases from V and 7 from J; bases not matched to a gene: 9. CDR3 nucleotides: TGTGCCAGCAGCCCCGCCGGACTAGCGGCTAATACGCAGTATTTT. It is translated as CASSPAGLAANTQYF.

This clone was picked up a small number of times. J is TRBJ2-7 and V is TRBV9; D remains ambiguous. Trimming left V 4 bases short and J 10 bases short, with 18 bases between. This CDR3 contains 13 residues. The germline gives CDR1 SGDLS, CDR2 YYNGEE. CDR3 sequence reads: CASSTLGDAQQYF. DNA of the CDR3: TGTGCCAGCAGCACCCTAGGAGATGCGCAACAGTACTTC. The full variable domain, its missing parts supplied by reference TRBV9 and TRBJ2-7, is DSGVTQTPKHLITATGQRVTLRCSPRSGDLSVYWYQQSLDQGLQFLIQYYNGEERAKGNILERFSAQQFPDLHSELNLSSLELGDSALYFCASSTLGDAQQYFGPGTRLTVT.

Here the CDR3 DNA reads TGTGCCACCAGTGATTTTGGAAAGGAATCGCAGTATTTT. Translation: CATSDFGKESQYF. The genes are TRBV24-1 and TRBJ2-3, with unresolved D. This CDR3 region has 13 residues. Germline CDR1 and CDR2: KGHDR and SFDVKD. V was clipped by 1 base and J by 10 bases, with 11 bases between them.

The J gene is TRBJ2-7, the V gene TRBV18; TRBD2 matches at 13 bases. The germline V gene has CDR1 KGHSH and CDR2 LQKENI. The trim removed 4 bases at V and 2 bases at J, leaving 2 bases unmatched. CDR3 length: 15 residues. CDR3 nucleotide sequence: TGTGCCAGCTCACTGACTAGCGGGGGGACCTACGAGCAGTACTTC. This encodes CASSLTSGGTYEQYF.